The 11 T cell receptor beta chains given below trace back to one sample, sequenced in a study of cytomegalovirus exposure and HLA in healthy donors (dated by TCRdb to 2016 to 2017). The method was the immunoSEQ multiplex PCR assay. A mixture of 60 forward primers for TCR Vbeta segments and 13 reverse primers for TCR Jbeta segments was used in the multiplex PCR. TCRdb mirrors the immuneACCESS table, restricted to in-frame sequences. Some clones are absent from its copies; in checked studies, under half trace to an unresolved V gene, and the reason for the others is unknown. The sample contains approximately 150,000 clones, approximately 79% of them found a single time. Roughly 6.3% of the sample goes to the ten largest clones. Sequenced sample: PBMCs. Every receptor here comes from a man in his fifties in good health and CMV-seropositive.

The J gene is TRBJ2-1, the V gene TRBV30; 7 bases line up with TRBD2. The CDR3 length is 14 residues. V dropped 3 bases and J dropped 7; count of bases not matched to a gene: 9. Germline V lookup: CDR1 GTSNPN, CDR2 SVGIG (reference sequence). DNA for the CDR3: TGTGCCTGGAGGAAGCGGGGCCCCGAAAATGAGCAGTTCTTC. This sequence encodes CAWRKRGPENEQFF.

The gene calls are TRBV28 and TRBJ2-2; 9 nucleotides line up with TRBD2. This CDR3 contains 14 residues. Losses at the gene ends were 7 bases for V and 9 bases for J; bases not matched to a gene: 9. Looked up from germline, CDR1 is MDHEN and CDR2 is SYDVKM. The CDR3 DNA sequence: TGTGCCAGCACAAACGGCGGGAGGGCCCGGGAGCTGTTTTTT. The encoded protein is CASTNGGRARELFF.

The chain joins TRBV19 to TRBJ2-1, with TRBD2 matching over 10 bases. The junction had 10 bases not matched to a gene; V was cut back by 4 bases and J by 7 bases. The CDR3 has 16 amino acids. Per the germline V gene, CDR1 is LNHDA and CDR2 is SQIVND (reference sequence). The CDR3 spells CASSKRLAGGVNEQFF. DNA for the CDR3: TGTGCCAGTAGTAAAAGATTAGCGGGAGGTGTAAATGAGCAGTTCTTC.

CDR3 in amino acids: CASILGPVDEQFF. The CDR3 nucleotides are TGTGCCAGCATATTGGGGCCAGTCGATGAGCAGTTCTTC. The chain links TRBV6-1 to TRBJ2-1, with D possibly matching TRBD1 (5 bases). Germline-derived CDR1 and CDR2 are MNHNS and SASEGT. Deletions cut 7 bases from V and 8 bases from J, with 15 bases between. This CDR3 is built from 13 residues.

The rearrangement links TRBV5-8 to TRBJ2-3, with TRBD1 identical over 10 bases. Germline V gene lookup returns CDR1 SGHTS and CDR2 YDEGEE. Trimming removed 2 bases from V and 8 bases from J; junction bases left unmatched: 8. The CDR3 covers 15 residues. In DNA, the CDR3 is TGTGCCAGCAGCTTCCCGACAGGGGGCGAGGGTACGCAGTATTTT. Its translation is CASSFPTGGEGTQYF.

This chain connects TRBV28 to TRBJ1-5; 9 bases are a match to TRBD1. CDR1 MDHEN and CDR2 SYDVKM come from the germline V gene. V lost 6 bases, J lost 7 bases, and 10 bases stayed unmatched. The CDR3 totals 15 residues. CDR3 sequence reads: CASRWDRAGRQPQHF. The CDR3 DNA reads TGTGCCAGCAGATGGGACAGGGCCGGCAGGCAGCCCCAGCATTTT.

The CDR3 DNA reads as TGTGCCAGCACCCCTACCCGTCGGGACAGGGACTACGAGCAGTACTTC. As protein: CASTPTRRDRDYEQYF. The chain has TRBV11-2 and TRBJ2-7; 9 bases match TRBD1. Germline lookup yields CDR1 SGHAT and CDR2 FQNNGV. With V trimmed by 7 bases and J by 3 bases, 13 bases remained unmatched. The CDR3 has 16 amino acids.

J is TRBJ2-1 and V is TRBV2; D is uncertain. Germline CDR1 reads SNHLY; CDR2 reads FYNNEI. The V end was cut by 4 bases, the J end by 7 bases, with 8 bases between. This CDR3 has 12 residues. CDR3 nucleotides: TGTGCCAGCAGTGCACAGATGAATGAGCAGTTCTTC. Amino acids: CASSAQMNEQFF.

This chain connects TRBV30 to TRBJ1-6; D ambiguous. CDR3 size: 14 residues. Germline CDR1 reads GTSNPN; CDR2 reads SVGIG (reference sequence). V was pared by 3 bases and J by 0 bases, with 6 bases between. CDR3 DNA: TGTGCCTGGAGCGTGAGCTCCTATAATTCACCCCTCCACTTT. Translated, it gives CAWSVSSYNSPLHF.

The chain links TRBV7-9 to TRBJ1-2; TRBD1 matches at 7 bases. The CDR3 sequence is 13 residues long. Germline CDR1 SEHNR, CDR2 FQNEAQ (reference sequence). The V gene end was trimmed by 5 bases and the J gene end by 7 bases; junction bases not matched to a gene: 7. The CDR3 sequence is CASSARDRAGYTF. In DNA form, the CDR3 reads TGTGCCAGCAGCGCCCGTGACAGGGCTGGCTACACCTTC. The variable domain in full, with the rest retrieved from reference TRBV7-9 and TRBJ1-2, is DTGVSQNPRHKITKRGQNVTFRCDPISEHNRLYWYRQTLGQGPEFLTYFQNEAQLEKSRLLSDRFSAERPKGSFSTLEIQRTEQGDSAMYLCASSARDRAGYTFGSGTRLTVV.

The genes are TRBV5-1 and TRBJ1-1; D possibly corresponds to TRBD1 (5 bases). The CDR3 consists of 14 residues. Germline CDR1 SGHRS, CDR2 YFSETQ. Trimming took 2 bases from V and 4 from J, leaving 12 bases between them. The CDR3 bases are TGCGCCAGCAGCTTCCAGGGTGATGGCACTGAAGCTTTCTTT. Residues: CASSFQGDGTEAFF. Variable domain in full (rest from reference TRBV5-1 and TRBJ1-1): KAGVTQTPRYLIKTRGQQVTLSCSPISGHRSVSWYQQTPGQGLQFLFEYFSETQRNKGNFPGRFSGRQFSNSRSEMNVSTLELGDSALYLCASSFQGDGTEAFFGQGTRLTVV.